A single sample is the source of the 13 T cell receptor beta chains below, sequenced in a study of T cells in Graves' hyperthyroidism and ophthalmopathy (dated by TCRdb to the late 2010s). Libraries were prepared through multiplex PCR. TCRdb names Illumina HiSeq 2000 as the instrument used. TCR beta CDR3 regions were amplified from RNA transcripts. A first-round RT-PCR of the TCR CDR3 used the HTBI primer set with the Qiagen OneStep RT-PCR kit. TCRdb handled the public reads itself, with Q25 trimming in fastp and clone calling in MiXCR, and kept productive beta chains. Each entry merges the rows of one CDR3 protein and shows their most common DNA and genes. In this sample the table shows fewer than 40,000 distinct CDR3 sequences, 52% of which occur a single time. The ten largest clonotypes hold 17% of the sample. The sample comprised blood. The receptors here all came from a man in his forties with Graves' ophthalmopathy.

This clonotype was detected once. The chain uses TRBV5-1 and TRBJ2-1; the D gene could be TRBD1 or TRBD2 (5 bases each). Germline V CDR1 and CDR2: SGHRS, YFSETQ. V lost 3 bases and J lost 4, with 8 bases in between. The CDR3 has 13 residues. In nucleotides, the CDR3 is TGCGCCAGCAGCTGGGACGGGTACAATGAGCAGTTCTTC. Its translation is CASSWDGYNEQFF.

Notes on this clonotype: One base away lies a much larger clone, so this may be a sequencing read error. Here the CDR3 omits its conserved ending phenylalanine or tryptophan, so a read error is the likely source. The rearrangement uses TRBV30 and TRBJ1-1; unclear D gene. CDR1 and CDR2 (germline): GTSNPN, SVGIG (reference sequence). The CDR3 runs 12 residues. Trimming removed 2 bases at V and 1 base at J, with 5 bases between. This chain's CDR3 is CAWSIKNTEAFC. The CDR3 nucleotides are TGTGCCTGGAGTATCAAGAACACTGAAGCTTTCTGT.

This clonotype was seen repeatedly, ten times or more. The CDR3 spells CSESGGGNYGYTF. For the CDR3, the DNA is TGCAGTGAATCCGGGGGAGGAAACTATGGCTACACCTTC. The J gene is TRBJ1-2, the V gene TRBV20-1; a possible D gene is TRBD1 (5 bases). Trimming left V 7 bases short and J 2 bases short, with 14 bases between. The germline V gene has CDR1 DFQATT and CDR2 SNEGSKA (reference sequence). This CDR3 comprises 13 residues.

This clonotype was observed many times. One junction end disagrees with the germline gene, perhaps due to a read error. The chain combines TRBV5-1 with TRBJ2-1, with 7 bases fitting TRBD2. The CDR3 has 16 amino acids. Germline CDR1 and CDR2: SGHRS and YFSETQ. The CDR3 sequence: CASTGIGLAAYNEQLF. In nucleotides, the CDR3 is TGCGCCAGCACCGGTATCGGGCTAGCGGCCTACAATGAGCAGCTCTTC. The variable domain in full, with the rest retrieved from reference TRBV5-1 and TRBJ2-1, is KAGVTQTPRYLIKTRGQQVTLSCSPISGHRSVSWYQQTPGQGLQFLFEYFSETQRNKGNFPGRFSGRQFSNSRSEMNVSTLELGDSALYLCASTGIGLAAYNEQLFGPGTRLTVL.

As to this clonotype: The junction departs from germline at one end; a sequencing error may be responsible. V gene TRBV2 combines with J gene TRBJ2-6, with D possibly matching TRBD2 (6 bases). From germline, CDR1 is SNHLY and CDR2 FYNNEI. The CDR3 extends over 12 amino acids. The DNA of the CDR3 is TGTGCCAGTAAAGGGTATTTCGGGACTGAAGCTTTC. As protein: CASKGYFGTEAF.

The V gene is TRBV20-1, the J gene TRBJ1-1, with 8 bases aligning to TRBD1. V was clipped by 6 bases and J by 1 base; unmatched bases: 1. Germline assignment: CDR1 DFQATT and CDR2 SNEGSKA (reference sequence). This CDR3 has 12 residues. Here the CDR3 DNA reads TGCAGTGCGGGGACAGGGAACACTGAAGCTTTCTTT. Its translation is CSAGTGNTEAFF.

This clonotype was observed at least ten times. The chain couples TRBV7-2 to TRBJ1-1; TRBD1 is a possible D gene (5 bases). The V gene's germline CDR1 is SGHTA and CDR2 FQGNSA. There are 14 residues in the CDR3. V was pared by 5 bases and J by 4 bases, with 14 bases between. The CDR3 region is CASSPGTDPTEAFF. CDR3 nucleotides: TGTGCCAGCAGCCCCGGGACGGATCCCACTGAAGCTTTCTTT.

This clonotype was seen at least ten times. Written as DNA, the CDR3 is TGTGCCAGCAGCCGGGGACCGACCTATGGCTACACCTTC. Amino acids: CASSRGPTYGYTF. V is TRBV3-1 and J is TRBJ1-2, with D perhaps TRBD1 (5 bases). This CDR3 comprises 13 residues. V gave up 4 bases and J gave up 4 bases, with 10 bases separating them. CDR1 LGHDT and CDR2 YNNKEL come from the germline V gene (reference sequence).

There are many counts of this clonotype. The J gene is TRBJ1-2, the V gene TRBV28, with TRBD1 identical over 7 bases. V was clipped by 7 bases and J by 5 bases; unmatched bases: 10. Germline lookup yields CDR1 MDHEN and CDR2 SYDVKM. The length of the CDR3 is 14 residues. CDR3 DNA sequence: TGTGCCAGCAAAACCCAGGGACAGCAGTATGGCTACACCTTC. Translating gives CASKTQGQQYGYTF.

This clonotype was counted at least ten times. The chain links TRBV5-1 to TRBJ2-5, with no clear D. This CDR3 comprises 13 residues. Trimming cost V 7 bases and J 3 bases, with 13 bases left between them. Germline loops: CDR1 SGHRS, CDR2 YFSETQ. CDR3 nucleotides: TGCGCCAGCTCCATACGGAAAGAAGAGACCCAGTACTTC. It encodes CASSIRKEETQYF.

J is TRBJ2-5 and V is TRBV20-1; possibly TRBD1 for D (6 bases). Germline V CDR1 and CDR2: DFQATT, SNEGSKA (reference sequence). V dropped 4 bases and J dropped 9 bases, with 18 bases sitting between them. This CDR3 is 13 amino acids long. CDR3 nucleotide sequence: TGCAGTGCTATACGGGACACCGATCAGCCCCAGTACTTC. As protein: CSAIRDTDQPQYF.

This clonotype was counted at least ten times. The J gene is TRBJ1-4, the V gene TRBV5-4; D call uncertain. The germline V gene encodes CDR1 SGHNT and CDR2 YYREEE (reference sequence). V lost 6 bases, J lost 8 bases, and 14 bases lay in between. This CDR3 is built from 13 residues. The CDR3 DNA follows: TGTGCCAGCAATTCCGGACGTAGCGAAAAACTGTTTTTT. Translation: CASNSGRSEKLFF.

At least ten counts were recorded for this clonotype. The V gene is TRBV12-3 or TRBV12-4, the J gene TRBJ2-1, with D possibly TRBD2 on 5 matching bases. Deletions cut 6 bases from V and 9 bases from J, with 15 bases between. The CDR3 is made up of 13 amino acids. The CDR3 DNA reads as TGTGCCAGCAGCCGAGGGATAGCGAGTGAGCAGTTCTTC. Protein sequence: CASSRGIASEQFF.